This TCR beta chain is drawn from a study of blood T cells in healthy people across ages. It was with a sample-barcoded 5' primer and a J-beta primer mix that a second PCR of roughly 7 to 12 cycles was run. TCRdb reanalysed the 5' RACE reads using MiXCR and keeps one entry per CDR3 protein. Of 550,000 to 750,000 distinct CDR3 sequences in the sample, around a fifth are singletons; the top ten hold roughly 3.6%. The CDR3 loop spans 17 amino acids. Trimming cost V 3 bases and J 0 bases; bases outside gene matches: 9. Germline CDR1 and CDR2: SGHRS and YFSETQ. Each sample provided at least 5 micrograms of extracted total RNA.

The sequencing sample was made of blood. V is TRBV5-1 and J is TRBJ2-4; 7 nucleotides match TRBD1. The receptor was isolated from a man aged 70-80 years in good health. CDR3: CASSYGTELLAKNIQYF. The DNA for the CDR3 is TGCGCCAGCAGCTACGGGACAGAGCTACTAGCCAAAAACATTCAGTACTTC.